The TCR beta chain described here comes from a study of blood T cells in healthy people across ages. The second PCR ran about 6 to 11 cycles with a sample-barcoded 5' primer and J-beta primers. Every cDNA molecule carried a tag from a template-switch adaptor bearing 12 random nucleotides. Each CDR3 protein is one row after TCRdb ran MiXCR on the 5' RACE reads. The sample lists hundreds of thousands of distinct CDR3 sequences, under 30% occurring once. The amount of total RNA extracted per sample was at least 5.5 micrograms. This clonotype turned up a few times. The junction does not match germline at one end; this may be a read error. This CDR3 comprises 15 residues. Germline loops: CDR1 KGHSH, CDR2 LQKENI.

Sample: blood. The TCR sequence derives from a woman older than 75 in good health. The gene calls are TRBV18 and TRBJ1-1, with 8 bases matching TRBD1. The CDR3 DNA follows: TGCGCCAGCAGCCAAGGCCAGGGGGCTAACACTGAAGCTTTCTTT. It is translated as CASSQGQGANTEAFF.